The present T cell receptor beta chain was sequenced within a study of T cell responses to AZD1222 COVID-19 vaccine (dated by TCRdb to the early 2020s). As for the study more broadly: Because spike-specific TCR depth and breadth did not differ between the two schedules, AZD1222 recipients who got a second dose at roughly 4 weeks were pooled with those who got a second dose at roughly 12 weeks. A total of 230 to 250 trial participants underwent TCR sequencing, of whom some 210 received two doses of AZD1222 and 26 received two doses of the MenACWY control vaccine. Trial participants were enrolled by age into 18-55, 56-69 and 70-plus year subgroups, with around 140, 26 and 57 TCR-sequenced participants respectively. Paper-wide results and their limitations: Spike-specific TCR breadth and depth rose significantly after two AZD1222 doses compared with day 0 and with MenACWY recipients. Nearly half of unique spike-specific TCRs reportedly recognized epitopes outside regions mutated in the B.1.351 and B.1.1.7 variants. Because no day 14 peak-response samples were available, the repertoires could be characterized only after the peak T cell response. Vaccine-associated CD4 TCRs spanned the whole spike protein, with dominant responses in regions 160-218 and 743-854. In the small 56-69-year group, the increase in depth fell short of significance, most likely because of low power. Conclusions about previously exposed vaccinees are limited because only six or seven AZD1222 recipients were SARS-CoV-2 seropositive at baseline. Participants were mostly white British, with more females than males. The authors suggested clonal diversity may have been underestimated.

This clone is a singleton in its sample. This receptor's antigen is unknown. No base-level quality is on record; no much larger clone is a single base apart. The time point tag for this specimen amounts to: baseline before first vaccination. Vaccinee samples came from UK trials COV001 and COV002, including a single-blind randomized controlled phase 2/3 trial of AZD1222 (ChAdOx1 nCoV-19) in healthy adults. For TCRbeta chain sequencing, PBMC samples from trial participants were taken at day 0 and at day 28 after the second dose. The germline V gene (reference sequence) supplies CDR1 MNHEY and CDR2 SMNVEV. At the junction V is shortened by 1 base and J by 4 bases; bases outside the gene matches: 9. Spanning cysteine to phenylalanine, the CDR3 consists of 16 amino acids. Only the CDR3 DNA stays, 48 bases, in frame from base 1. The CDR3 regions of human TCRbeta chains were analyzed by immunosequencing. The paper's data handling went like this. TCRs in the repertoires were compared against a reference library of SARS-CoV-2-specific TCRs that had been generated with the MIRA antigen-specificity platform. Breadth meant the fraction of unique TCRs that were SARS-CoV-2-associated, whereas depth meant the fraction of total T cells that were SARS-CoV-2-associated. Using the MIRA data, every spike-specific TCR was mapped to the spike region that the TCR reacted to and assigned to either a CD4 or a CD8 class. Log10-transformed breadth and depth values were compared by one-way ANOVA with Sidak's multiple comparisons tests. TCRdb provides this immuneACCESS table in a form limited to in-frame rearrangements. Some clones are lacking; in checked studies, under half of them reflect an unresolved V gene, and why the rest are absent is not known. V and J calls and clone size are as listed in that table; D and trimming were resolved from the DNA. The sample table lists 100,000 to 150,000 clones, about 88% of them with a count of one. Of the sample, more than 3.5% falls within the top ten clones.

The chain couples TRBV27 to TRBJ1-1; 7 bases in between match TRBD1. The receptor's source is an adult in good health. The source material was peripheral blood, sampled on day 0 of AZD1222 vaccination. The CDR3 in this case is CASSLYPGGTGTEAFF. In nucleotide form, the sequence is TGTGCCAGCAGTTTATACCCAGGGGGAACGGGCACTGAAGCTTTCTTT.